A selection of T cell receptor beta chains follows, all from one sample in a study of Graves' ophthalmopathy and Graves' hyperthyroidism. In TCRdb, the multiplex PCR reads were re-called with MiXCR into one record per CDR3 protein. This sample has hundreds of thousands of distinct CDR3 sequences, with about 24% found just once. The sequencing input was peripheral blood. These receptors were obtained from a woman between 18 and 29 years old with stable Graves' hyperthyroidism. Some clones in this sample may be carry-over from other donors' samples. Each CDR3 is given without its conserved first and last residue.

>TRBV5-1
ASSLEEGSPLH
>TRBV6-1
ASSRGASDTEAF
>TRBV4-1
ASSQGRDRNYGYT
>TRBV13
ASRTAYGYT
>TRBV6-5
ASSYTAGALVEQY
>TRBV5-1
ASSPQGGNTEAF
>TRBV11-2
ASSQGGLGNQPQH
>TRBV11-2
ASSLGRGGLVYEQY
>TRBV29-1
SVSVRANVLT
>TRBV12-3/TRBV12-4
ASSLIPGGYTGELF
>TRBV6-5
ASTERSNQPQH
>TRBV6-1
ASSEAGHLLYGYT
>TRBV6-5
ASQLDWNQPQH
>TRBV6-1
ASREGTGNTIY
>TRBV29-1
SVEMTEKNTEAF
>TRBV18
ASSPLAGEYYEQY
>TRBV27
ASSQRLRTDTQY
>TRBV12-3/TRBV12-4
ASSLLGTFAGELF
>TRBV11-1
ASSEDRQGETQY
>TRBV18
ASSPKLTTATGELL
>TRBV11-2
ASSFTGTGYYGYT
>TRBV20-1
SAIEEGYGYT
>TRBV29-1
SVEGPGQTYEQY
>TRBV15
ATSRGQSSGNTIY
>TRBV6-5
ASRYLGGATEAF
>TRBV18
ASSPEYIYRRNTEAF
>TRBV7-9
ASSLPNDGTQY
>TRBV7-2
ASSATRGSPLH
>TRBV20-1
SARAGGGPQPQH
>TRBV19
ASTLDNKGNYGYT
>TRBV28
ASIDSGQETQY
>TRBV12-3/TRBV12-4
ASQTSSSPYEQY
>TRBV29-1
SVEDWFWRETQY
>TRBV5-5
ASSLGRLVETQY
>TRBV18
ASSPQTVNTEAF
>TRBV7-6
ASSLGAAYSNQPQH
>TRBV2
ASSVLKQGTQY
>TRBV28
ASSLRGVWVLNTEAF
>TRBV30
AWSPRLNQPQH
>TRBV9
ASTRAAMNTEAF
>TRBV5-1
ASSSGQPRIEAF
>TRBV12-3/TRBV12-4
ASTLSGNMNTEAF
>TRBV29-1
SVEGRGVVQPQH
>TRBV20-1
SARLAGGLYEQY
>TRBV6-1
ASSAQPLTEAF
>TRBV25-1
ASMIGGRVSPLH
>TRBV4-2
ASSLAGTGETQY
>TRBV12-3/TRBV12-4
ASTTPGETQY
>TRBV18
ASSPPASQETQY
>TRBV5-1
ASSPSTTNTEAF